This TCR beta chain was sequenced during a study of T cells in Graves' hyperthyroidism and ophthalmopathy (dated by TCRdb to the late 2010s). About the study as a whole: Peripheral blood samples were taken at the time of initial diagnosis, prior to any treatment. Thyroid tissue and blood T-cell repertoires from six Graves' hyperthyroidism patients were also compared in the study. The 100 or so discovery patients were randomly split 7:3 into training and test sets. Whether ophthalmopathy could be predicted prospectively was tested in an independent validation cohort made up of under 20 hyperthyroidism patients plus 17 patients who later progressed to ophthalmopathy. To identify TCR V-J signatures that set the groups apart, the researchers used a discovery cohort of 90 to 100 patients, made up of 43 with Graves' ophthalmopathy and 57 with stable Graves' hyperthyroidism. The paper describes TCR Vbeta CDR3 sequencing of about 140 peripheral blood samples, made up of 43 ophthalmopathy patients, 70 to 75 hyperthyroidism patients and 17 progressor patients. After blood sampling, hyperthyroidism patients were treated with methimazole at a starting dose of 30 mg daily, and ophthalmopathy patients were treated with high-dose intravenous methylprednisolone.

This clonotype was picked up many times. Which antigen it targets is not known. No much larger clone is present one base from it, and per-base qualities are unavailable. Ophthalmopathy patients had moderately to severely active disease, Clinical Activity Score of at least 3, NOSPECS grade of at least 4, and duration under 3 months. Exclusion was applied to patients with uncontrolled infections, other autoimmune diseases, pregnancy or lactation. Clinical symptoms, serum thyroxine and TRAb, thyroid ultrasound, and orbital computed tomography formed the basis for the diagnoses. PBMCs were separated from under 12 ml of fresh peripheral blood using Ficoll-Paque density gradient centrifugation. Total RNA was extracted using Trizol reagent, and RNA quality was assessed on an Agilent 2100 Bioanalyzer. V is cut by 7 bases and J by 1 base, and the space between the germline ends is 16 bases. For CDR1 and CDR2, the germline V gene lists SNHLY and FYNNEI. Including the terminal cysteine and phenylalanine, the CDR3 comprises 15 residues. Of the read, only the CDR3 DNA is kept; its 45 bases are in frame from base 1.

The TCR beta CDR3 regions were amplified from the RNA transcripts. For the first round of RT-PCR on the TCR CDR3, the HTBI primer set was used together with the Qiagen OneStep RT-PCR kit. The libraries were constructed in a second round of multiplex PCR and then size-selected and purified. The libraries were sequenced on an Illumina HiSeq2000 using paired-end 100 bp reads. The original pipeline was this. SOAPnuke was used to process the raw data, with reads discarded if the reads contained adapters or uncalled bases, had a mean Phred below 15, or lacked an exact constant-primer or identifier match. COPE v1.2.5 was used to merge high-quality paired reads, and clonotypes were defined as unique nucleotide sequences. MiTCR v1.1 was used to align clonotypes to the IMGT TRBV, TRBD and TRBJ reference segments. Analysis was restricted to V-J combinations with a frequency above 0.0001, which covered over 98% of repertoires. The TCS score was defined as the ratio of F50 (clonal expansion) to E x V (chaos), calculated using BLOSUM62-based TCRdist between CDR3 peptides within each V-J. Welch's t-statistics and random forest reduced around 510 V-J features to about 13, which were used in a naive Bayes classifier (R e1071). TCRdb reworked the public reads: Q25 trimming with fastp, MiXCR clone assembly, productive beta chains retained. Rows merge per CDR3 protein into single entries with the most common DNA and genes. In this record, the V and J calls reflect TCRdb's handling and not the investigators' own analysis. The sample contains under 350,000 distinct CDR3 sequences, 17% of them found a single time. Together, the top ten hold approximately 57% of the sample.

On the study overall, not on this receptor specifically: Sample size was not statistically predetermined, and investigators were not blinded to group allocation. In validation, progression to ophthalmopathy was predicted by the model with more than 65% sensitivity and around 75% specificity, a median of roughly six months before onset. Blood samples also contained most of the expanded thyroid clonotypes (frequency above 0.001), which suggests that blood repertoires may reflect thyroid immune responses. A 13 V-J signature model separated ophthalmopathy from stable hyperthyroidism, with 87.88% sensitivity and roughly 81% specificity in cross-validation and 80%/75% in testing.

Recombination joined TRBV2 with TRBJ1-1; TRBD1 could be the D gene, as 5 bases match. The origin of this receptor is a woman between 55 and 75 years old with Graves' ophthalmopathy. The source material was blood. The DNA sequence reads TGTGCCAGCAACAAACAGGCACAATCGAACACTGAAGCTTTCTTT. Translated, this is CASNKQAQSNTEAFF.